A single sample is the source of the 32 T cell receptor beta chains below, sequenced in a study of T cells expressing NK-cell markers. TCRdb re-called the 5' RACE reads; one entry per CDR3 protein, DNA not given. This repertoire includes 300,000 to 450,000 distinct CDR3 sequences. Sequenced sample: blood T cells: a sorted CD56 or NKG2C T cell subset, CD4+ or CD8+ T cells, or bulk PBMC T cells (not recorded which). The receptor set was obtained from a man aged 18-69 years in good health.

This CDR3 reads CATTAPVKETQYF. The chain is built from TRBV6-1 and TRBJ2-5; TCRdb's D gene call, TRBD1, goes unchecked for lack of DNA. Germline V gene data show CDR1 as MNHNS and CDR2 as SASEGT. The CDR3 is 13 amino acids.

The V gene is TRBV14, the J gene TRBJ2-1; TCRdb proposes TRBD2, but this gene call is untestable without DNA. The CDR3 is 14 amino acids. Germline CDR1 and CDR2: SGHDN and FVKESK. CDR3 sequence reads: CASSERGAYNEQFF.

V and J are TRBV20-1 and TRBJ1-1. The CDR3 has 12 amino acids. Germline V CDR1 and CDR2: DFQATT, SNEGSKA (reference sequence). The CDR3 loop reads CSARSDPTEAFF.

The genes are TRBV3-1 and TRBJ1-5. Looked up from germline, CDR1 is LGHDT and CDR2 is YNNKEL (reference sequence). CDR3 length: 14 amino acids. CDR3 region: CASSRGLAAQPQHF.

This rearrangement joins TRBV7-6 to TRBJ2-3; TCRdb reports TRBD1, a call that lacks DNA to check it against. The germline CDR1 and CDR2 sequences are SGHVS and FNYEAQ. The CDR3 sequence is 15 residues long. CDR3 sequence: CASSSRQGASDTQYF.

The chain is built from TRBV20-1 and TRBJ1-5; TCRdb's assignment of TRBD1 cannot be checked, as there is no DNA. This CDR3 contains 17 residues. Germline loops: CDR1 DFQATT, CDR2 SNEGSKA (reference sequence). CDR3 in amino acids: CSAKQGKAAVGNQPQHF.

The CDR3 region is CASSYSGGNTGELFF. The chain is built from TRBV6-5 and TRBJ2-2; TCRdb picks TRBD2, but there is no DNA to check that call. The CDR3 is 15 residues long. Germline V gene data show CDR1 as MNHEY and CDR2 as SVGAGI.

This rearrangement joins TRBV3-1 to TRBJ2-2; checking the TCRdb D call of TRBD2 is not possible without DNA. The CDR3 contains 19 residues. The V gene's germline CDR1 is LGHDT and CDR2 YNNKEL (reference sequence). The CDR3 protein is CASSQELAGGLLDTGELFF.

This sequence joins TRBV7-9 and TRBJ2-3. CDR3 length: 17 residues. Germline V gene lookup returns CDR1 SEHNR and CDR2 FQNEAQ (reference sequence). CDR3 sequence reads: CASSLISAEEDTDTQYF.

V gene TRBV18 combines with J gene TRBJ1-5; TCRdb's D call, TRBD1, is unchecked because there is no DNA. CDR1 is KGHSH, CDR2 LQKENI, per germline. The CDR3 has 15 residues. CDR3 residues: CASSPRTGAREPQHF.

This chain joins TRBV3-1 and TRBJ1-2. The germline gives CDR1 LGHDT, CDR2 YNNKEL (reference sequence). The CDR3 contains 14 residues. The CDR3 loop reads CASSPSSFNYGYTF. Combining the CDR3 with reference TRBV3-1 and TRBJ1-2 gives the whole variable domain DTAVSQTPKYLVTQMGNDKSIKCEQNLGHDTMYWYKQDSKKFLKIMFSYNNKELIINETVPNRFSPKSPDKAHLNLHINSLELGDSAVYFCASSPSSFNYGYTFGSGTRLTVV.

The V gene is TRBV29-1, the J gene TRBJ2-5; TCRdb outputs TRBD1, but without DNA this stays unchecked. Germline CDR1 SQVTM, CDR2 ANQGSEA. There are 15 residues in the CDR3. CDR3 sequence: CSVDRGEVFQETQYF.

V is TRBV3-1 and J is TRBJ1-2. The germline V gene has CDR1 LGHDT and CDR2 YNNKEL (reference sequence). This CDR3 spans 16 amino acids. CDR3 region: CASSQGSGWGNYGYTF.

J is TRBJ1-2 and V is TRBV20-1. This CDR3 has 18 amino acids. Germline V gene data show CDR1 as DFQATT and CDR2 as SNEGSKA (reference sequence). The CDR3 sequence: CSARDVWQGPDSAYGYTF.

The chain links TRBV12-3 or TRBV12-4 to TRBJ2-7. This CDR3 spans 13 amino acids. The CDR3 region is CASRPGTTYEQYF.

The chain recombines TRBV6-5 with TRBJ1-1. Per germline, CDR1 MNHEY and CDR2 SVGAGI. This CDR3 comprises 13 residues. CDR3 sequence: CASSYSREDEAFF.

V usage is TRBV12-5 and J usage is TRBJ1-1. CDR1 is LGHNT, CDR2 FRNRAP, per germline. The length of the CDR3 is 13 residues. The CDR3 region is CASGLTGGTEAFF. Full variable domain (remainder filled in from reference TRBV12-5 and TRBJ1-1): DARVTQTPRHKVTEMGQEVTMRCQPILGHNTVFWYRQTMMQGLELLAYFRNRAPLDDSGMPKDRFSAEMPDATLATLKIQPSEPRDSAVYFCASGLTGGTEAFFGQGTRLTVV.

The chain combines TRBV12-3 or TRBV12-4 with TRBJ1-3. This CDR3 comprises 12 residues. The CDR3: CASRGSGNTIYF.

The V call is TRBV19, the J call TRBJ1-1; the TCRdb call, TRBD1, lacks DNA for checking. This CDR3 has 18 residues. CDR1 and CDR2 (germline): LNHDA, SQIVND (reference sequence). CDR3 sequence reads: CASKGLPGQGVKNTEAFF.

This rearrangement joins TRBV20-1 to TRBJ2-5; TCRdb names TRBD2, which stays unverified in the absence of DNA. The length of the CDR3 is 11 residues. Germline V gives CDR1 DFQATT, CDR2 SNEGSKA (reference sequence). CDR3 in amino acids: CSASAGETQYF.

V and J are TRBV6-2 or TRBV6-3 and TRBJ1-1. Germline V gene lookup returns CDR1 MNHEY and CDR2 SVGEGT. The CDR3 loop spans 16 amino acids. Here the CDR3 reads CASSYPMGGTNTEAFF.

The chain carries TRBV12-3 or TRBV12-4 and TRBJ2-5; TCRdb indicates TRBD1, and absent DNA this call remains unverified. The length of the CDR3 is 15 residues. This CDR3 reads CASSLILQGAETQYF.

The chain combines TRBV25-1 with TRBJ1-2. Germline V gene lookup returns CDR1 MGHDK and CDR2 SYGVNS. This CDR3 is 14 amino acids long. The CDR3 sequence: CASSGDGGNYGYTF.

This chain joins TRBV5-1 and TRBJ1-4. Looked up from germline, CDR1 is SGHRS and CDR2 is YFSETQ. The CDR3 is 14 residues long. CDR3 loop: CASSPREGSEKLFF.

This CDR3 is CASSLDVGKNIQYF. The chain couples TRBV7-9 to TRBJ2-4. CDR1 and CDR2 from the germline V gene are SEHNR and FQNEAQ (reference sequence). The CDR3 is 14 residues long.

This chain uses TRBV6-1 with TRBJ1-4; the D call from TCRdb, TRBD1, cannot be confirmed without DNA. This CDR3 comprises 14 residues. Germline CDR1 is MNHNS and CDR2 is SASEGT. The CDR3: CASSVRDSREKLFF.

The chain couples TRBV6-1 to TRBJ2-2; TCRdb lists TRBD2, though no DNA is available to test this call. There are 17 residues in the CDR3. The germline V gene has CDR1 MNHNS and CDR2 SASEGT. The CDR3 here is CASRRTSGGINTGELFF.

The chain combines TRBV14 with TRBJ2-3; no DNA is available, so the TRBD1 call from TCRdb remains unchecked. The CDR3 runs to 15 residues. From germline, CDR1 is SGHDN and CDR2 FVKESK. The CDR3 loop reads CASSPRQGATDTQYF.

The chain employs TRBV28 and TRBJ2-5. The CDR3 runs to 13 residues. Germline V gene data show CDR1 as MDHEN and CDR2 as SYDVKM. CDR3: CASSSFHQETQYF.

The chain uses TRBV5-4 and TRBJ2-2; checking the TCRdb D call of TRBD1 is not possible without DNA. Germline CDR1 and CDR2: SGHNT and YYREEE (reference sequence). CDR3 length equals 15 residues. Here the CDR3 reads CASSFLFQGSGELFF.

The chain couples TRBV20-1 to TRBJ2-3; TCRdb designates TRBD2, a call that cannot be tested without DNA. The CDR3 loop spans 15 amino acids. CDR1 and CDR2 from the germline V gene are DFQATT and SNEGSKA (reference sequence). CDR3 in amino acids: CSASRSGGATDTQYF.

The chain has TRBV5-1 and TRBJ2-7; the TCRdb D gene call, TRBD1, has no DNA to confirm it. The germline V gene has CDR1 SGHRS and CDR2 YFSETQ. The CDR3 has 15 amino acids. CDR3 amino acids: CASSLVGGSSYEQYF.